These 20 T cell receptor beta chains share one sample of origin, sequenced in a study of T cells in Graves' hyperthyroidism and ophthalmopathy. Amplification targeted TCR beta CDR3 regions from RNA transcripts. RT-PCR in the first round (using the HTBI primer set) targeted the TCR CDR3. TCRdb analysed the multiplex PCR reads with MiXCR anew, one entry per CDR3 protein. Of roughly 350,000 distinct CDR3 sequences in the sample, approximately 13% are singletons; the top ten hold 34%. Sequencing was performed on blood. The receptors derive from a woman aged 35 to 49 with Graves' ophthalmopathy.

This clonotype has a count of ten or more. The V gene is TRBV20-1, the J gene TRBJ1-1, with 8 bases lining up with TRBD1. Germline CDR1 is DFQATT and CDR2 is SNEGSKA (reference sequence). With V trimmed by 6 bases and J by 1 base, 7 bases remained unmatched. This CDR3 contains 14 residues. The DNA of the CDR3 is TGCAGTGCGCCGGTGGACAGGGAGAACACTGAAGCTTTCTTT. Translating it yields CSAPVDRENTEAFF.

The chain joins TRBV4-1 to TRBJ2-7, with D possibly being TRBD2 (6 bases). CDR1 and CDR2 (germline): MGHRA, YSYEKL. V was trimmed by 1 base and J by 2 bases, leaving 9 bases between them. This CDR3 is 14 amino acids long. CDR3 sequence (DNA): TGCGCCAGCAGCCAAGGAGGAGGGACCTACGAGCAGTACTTC. Encoded protein: CASSQGGGTYEQYF.

This clonotype has ten or more counts. The chain has TRBV5-5 and TRBJ1-1; D is unclear. Trimming shortened V by 2 bases and J by 3 bases, and 8 bases separated the two germline ends. Germline lookup yields CDR1 SGHKS and CDR2 YYEKEE (reference sequence). This CDR3 region has 13 residues. The CDR3 reads CASSFRMDTEAFF. CDR3 in DNA: TGTGCCAGCAGCTTCAGGATGGACACTGAAGCTTTCTTT.

The chain joins TRBV20-1 to TRBJ2-2; 8 bases align to TRBD1. The germline CDR1 and CDR2 sequences are DFQATT and SNEGSKA (reference sequence). The V segment lost 6 bases and the J segment 6 bases; nucleotides outside the gene matches: 9. The CDR3 totals 14 residues. CDR3 sequence reads: CSAYRQGKSGELFF. CDR3 nucleotide sequence: TGCAGTGCCTATAGACAGGGGAAGTCCGGGGAGCTGTTTTTT.

This clonotype was found many times. The V and J genes are TRBV6-2 or TRBV6-3 and TRBJ2-7, with 8 bases matching TRBD1. The germline V gene encodes CDR1 MNHEY and CDR2 SVGEGT. The CDR3 is 14 amino acids. The V and J ends lost 4 bases and 6 bases, in that order; junction bases with no gene match: 8. The CDR3: CASSSSRGLFEQYF. Written as DNA, the CDR3 is TGTGCCAGCAGTTCGTCCAGGGGGCTGTTCGAGCAGTACTTC.

This clonotype was counted at least ten times. The chain recombines TRBV5-1 with TRBJ2-1; TRBD2 might be the D (7 bases). The V gene lost 2 bases and the J gene lost 5 bases, with 14 bases spanning the gap. CDR1 is SGHRS and CDR2 is YFSETQ in the germline V gene. CDR3 length: 15 amino acids. CDR3 nucleotides: TGCGCCAGCAGCTTCCTCGCGGGGGCCAACAATGAGCAGTTCTTC. Protein sequence: CASSFLAGANNEQFF.

With respect to this clonotype: Possible read error: a much larger clone is one base away. The CDR3 end shows no conserved phenylalanine or tryptophan, and so a read error is likely. The rearrangement uses TRBV6-1 and TRBJ1-5, with D hard to call. The CDR3 consists of 23 residues. Trimming shortened V by 11 bases and J by 1 base, and 42 bases separated the two germline ends. Germline V gene sequence: CDR1 MNHNS, CDR2 SASEGT. The CDR3 is CAGTPPPFKSGLKGSASNQPQHS. CDR3 nucleotide sequence: TGTGCCGGCACCCCACCACCCTTTAAATCCGGGCTAAAAGGGAGCGCGAGCAATCAGCCCCAGCATTCT.

At least ten counts were recorded for this clonotype. The rearrangement uses TRBV7-2 and TRBJ1-1; D call uncertain. Trimming took 5 bases from V and 1 from J, leaving 8 bases between them. CDR1 is SGHTA, CDR2 FQGNSA, per germline. CDR3 length equals 13 residues. The CDR3 loop reads CASSRQENTEAFF. CDR3 DNA sequence: TGTGCCAGCAGCAGGCAAGAGAACACTGAAGCTTTCTTT.

This clonotype was detected many times. This rearrangement joins TRBV12-3 or TRBV12-4 to TRBJ2-3; 9 nucleotides match TRBD2. Losses at the gene ends were 3 bases for V and 6 bases for J; bases not matched to a gene: 7. The CDR3 has 15 amino acids. The DNA for the CDR3 is TGTGCCAGCAGTTTTCTAGCGGGGTTGGGGGATACGCAGTATTTT. Amino acid sequence: CASSFLAGLGDTQYF.

This clonotype was found many times. The CDR3 bases are TGTGCCAGCAGACTCGGGACAGGCGAGCAGTACTTC. Translating it yields CASRLGTGEQYF. The V and J genes are TRBV6-1 and TRBJ2-7; 8 bases align to TRBD1. With 6 bases clipped from V and 6 bases from J, the junction kept 4 bases outside the gene matches. Germline V gene lookup returns CDR1 MNHNS and CDR2 SASEGT. This CDR3 spans 12 amino acids.

This clonotype appeared a single time. The chain combines TRBV20-1 with TRBJ1-2; D is possibly TRBD1 (6 bases). With 0 bases removed from V and 3 bases from J, the gap between germline ends came to 17 bases. CDR1 is DFQATT, CDR2 SNEGSKA, per germline (reference sequence). The CDR3 spans 16 residues. CDR3 sequence: CSARDPFRNRDYGYTF. The CDR3 region has the DNA TGCAGTGCTAGAGACCCTTTCCGGAACAGGGACTATGGCTACACCTTC.

This clonotype occurred many times. The chain uses TRBV6-2 or TRBV6-3 and TRBJ2-3; D is possibly TRBD2 (5 bases). Germline CDR1 reads MNHEY; CDR2 reads SVGEGT. Deletions cut 3 bases from V and 6 bases from J, with 7 bases between. The CDR3 is 12 amino acids. CDR3 in amino acids: CASSYSVDTQYF. The CDR3 region has the DNA TGTGCCAGCAGTTATAGCGTGGATACGCAGTATTTT.

V usage is TRBV27 and J usage is TRBJ1-2; D is unresolved. V lost 3 bases, J lost 4 bases, and 12 bases lay in between. Germline V CDR1 and CDR2: MNHEY, SMNVEV (reference sequence). CDR3 length equals 14 residues. The CDR3 here is CASSFLPASYGYTF. In DNA form, the CDR3 reads TGTGCCAGCAGTTTCCTGCCAGCGAGCTATGGCTACACCTTC.

On this clonotype itself: One junction end disagrees with the germline gene, perhaps due to a read error. The chain employs TRBV7-6 and TRBJ2-2, with TRBD2 matching 9 bases. The CDR3 totals 15 residues. In germline, CDR1 is SGHVS, CDR2 FNYEAQ. In nucleotides, the CDR3 is TGTGCCAGCAGCTCCCTAGCGGGGAACGCCGGGGAGCTGTTTTTT. The encoded protein is CASSSLAGNAGELFF. Supplemented by reference TRBV7-6 and TRBJ2-2, the full variable domain reads GAGVSQSPRYKVTKRGQDVALRCDPISGHVSLYWYRQALGQGPEFLTYFNYEAQQDKSGLPNDRFSAERPEGSISTLTIQRTEQRDSAMYRCASSSLAGNAGELFFGEGSRLTVL.

This clonotype has a count of ten or more. The genes are TRBV2 and TRBJ2-7; D possibly matches TRBD1 or TRBD2 (5 bases each). This CDR3 is 13 amino acids long. Deletions cut 7 bases from V and 2 bases from J, with 12 bases between. Germline V gene data show CDR1 as SNHLY and CDR2 as FYNNEI. The CDR3 reads CASTGSGAYEQYF. Here the CDR3 DNA reads TGTGCCAGCACAGGGAGTGGGGCCTACGAGCAGTACTTC. Using reference TRBV2 and TRBJ2-7 for the parts outside the CDR3, the full variable domain is EPEVTQTPSHQVTQMGQEVILRCVPISNHLYFYWYRQILGQKVEFLVSFYNNEISEKSEIFDDQFSVERPDGSNFTLKIRSTKLEDSAMYFCASTGSGAYEQYFGPGTRLTVT.

This clonotype turned up a few times. The V and J genes are TRBV3-1 and TRBJ2-3; D ambiguous. V was cut by 2 bases and J by 4 bases, with 7 bases left in between. The CDR3 spans 13 residues. CDR1 and CDR2 from the germline V gene are LGHDT and YNNKEL (reference sequence). The chain's CDR3 is CASSQYESDTQYF. DNA for the CDR3: TGTGCCAGCAGCCAATATGAGTCAGATACGCAGTATTTT.

At least ten counts were recorded for this clonotype. The chain links TRBV6-1 to TRBJ1-5, with D hard to call. The V end was cut by 5 bases, the J end by 6 bases, with 8 bases between. The CDR3 has 12 amino acids. Looked up from germline, CDR1 is MNHNS and CDR2 is SASEGT. The CDR3 bases are TGTGCCAGCAGTTTGTACACTCAGCCCCAGCATTTT. Encoded protein: CASSLYTQPQHF.

This clonotype turned up a few times. V usage is TRBV18 and J usage is TRBJ1-1, with D uncertain. This CDR3 comprises 15 residues. V lost 3 bases, J lost 1 base, and 12 bases lay in between. Germline CDR1 is KGHSH and CDR2 is LQKENI. The CDR3 spells CASSPRRVANTEAFF. The CDR3, as DNA: TGTGCCAGCTCACCGCGTAGGGTGGCGAACACTGAAGCTTTCTTT. The whole variable domain, remainder taken from reference TRBV18 and TRBJ1-1, is NAGVMQNPRHLVRRRGQEARLRCSPMKGHSHVYWYRQLPEEGLKFMVYLQKENIIDESGMPKERFSAEFPKEGPSILRIQQVVRGDSAAYFCASSPRRVANTEAFFGQGTRLTVV.

This clonotype appeared a few times. The chain joins TRBV9 to TRBJ1-2; 8 nucleotides line up with TRBD1. This CDR3 has 14 amino acids. Germline V gene lookup returns CDR1 SGDLS and CDR2 YYNGEE. V was pared by 5 bases and J by 7 bases, with 10 bases of the junction left unmatched. The CDR3 protein is CASSVGRGLSGYTF. The CDR3 nucleotides are TGTGCCAGCAGTGTTGGCAGGGGGCTCTCTGGCTACACCTTC.

This clonotype was observed at least ten times. V gene TRBV2 combines with J gene TRBJ1-6; maybe TRBD1 (5 bases). The germline V gene encodes CDR1 SNHLY and CDR2 FYNNEI. V lost 6 bases to trimming and J lost 2 bases, with 8 bases between them. This CDR3 region has 14 residues. Here the CDR3 reads CASRGLPYNSPLHF. CDR3 nucleotides: TGTGCCAGCAGGGGGCTTCCCTATAATTCACCCCTCCACTTT.